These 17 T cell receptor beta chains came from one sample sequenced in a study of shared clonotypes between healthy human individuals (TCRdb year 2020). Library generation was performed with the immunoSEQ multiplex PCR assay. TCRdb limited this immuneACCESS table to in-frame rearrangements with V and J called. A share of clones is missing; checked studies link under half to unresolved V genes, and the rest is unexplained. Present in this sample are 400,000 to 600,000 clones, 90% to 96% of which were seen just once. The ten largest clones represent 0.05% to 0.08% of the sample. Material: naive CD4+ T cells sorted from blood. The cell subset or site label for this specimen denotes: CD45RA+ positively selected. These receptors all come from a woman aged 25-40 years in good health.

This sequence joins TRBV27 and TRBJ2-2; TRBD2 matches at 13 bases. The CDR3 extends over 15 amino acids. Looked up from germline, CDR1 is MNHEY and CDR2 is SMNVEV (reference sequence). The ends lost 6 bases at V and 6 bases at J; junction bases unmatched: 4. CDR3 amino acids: CASSRTSGSPGELFF. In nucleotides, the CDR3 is TGTGCCAGCAGCCGGACTAGCGGGAGCCCCGGGGAGCTGTTTTTT.

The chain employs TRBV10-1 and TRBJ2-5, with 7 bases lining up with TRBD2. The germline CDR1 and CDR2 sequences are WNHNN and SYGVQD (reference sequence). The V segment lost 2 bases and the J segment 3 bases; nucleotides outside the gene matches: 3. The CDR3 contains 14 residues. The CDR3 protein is CASSEAGREETQYF. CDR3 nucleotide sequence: TGCGCCAGCAGTGAGGCAGGGAGGGAAGAGACCCAGTACTTC.

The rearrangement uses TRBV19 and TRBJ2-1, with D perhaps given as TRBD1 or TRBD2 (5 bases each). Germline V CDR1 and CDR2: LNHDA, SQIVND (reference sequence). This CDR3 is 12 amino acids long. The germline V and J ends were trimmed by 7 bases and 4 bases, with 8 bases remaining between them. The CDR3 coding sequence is TGTGCCAGTAATGGGGGTTACAATGAGCAGTTCTTC. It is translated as CASNGGYNEQFF.

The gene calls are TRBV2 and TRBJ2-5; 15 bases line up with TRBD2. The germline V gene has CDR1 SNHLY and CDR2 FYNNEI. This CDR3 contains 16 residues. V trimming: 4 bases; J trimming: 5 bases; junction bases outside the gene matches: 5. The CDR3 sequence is CASSGTSGRAYETQYF. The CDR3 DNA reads TGTGCCAGCAGTGGGACTAGCGGGAGGGCCTACGAGACCCAGTACTTC.

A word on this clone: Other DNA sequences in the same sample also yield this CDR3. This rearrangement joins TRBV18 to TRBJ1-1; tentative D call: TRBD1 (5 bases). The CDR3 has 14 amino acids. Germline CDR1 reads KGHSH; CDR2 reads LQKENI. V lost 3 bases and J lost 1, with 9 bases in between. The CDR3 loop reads CASSPGGGNTEAFF. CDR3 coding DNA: TGTGCCAGCTCACCGGGGGGTGGGAACACTGAAGCTTTCTTT.

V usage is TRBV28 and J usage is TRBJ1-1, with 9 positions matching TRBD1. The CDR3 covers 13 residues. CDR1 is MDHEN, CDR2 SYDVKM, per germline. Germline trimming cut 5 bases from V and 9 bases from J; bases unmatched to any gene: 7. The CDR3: CASSTDRGRKAFF. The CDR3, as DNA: TGTGCCAGCAGTACTGACAGGGGGAGGAAAGCTTTCTTT.

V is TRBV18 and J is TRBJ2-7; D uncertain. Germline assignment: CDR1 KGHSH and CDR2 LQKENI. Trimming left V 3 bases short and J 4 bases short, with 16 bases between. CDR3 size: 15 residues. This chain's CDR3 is CASSPVGVFPYEQYF. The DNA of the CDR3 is TGTGCCAGCTCACCCGTAGGAGTATTCCCTTACGAGCAGTACTTC. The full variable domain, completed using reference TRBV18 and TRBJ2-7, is NAGVMQNPRHLVRRRGQEARLRCSPMKGHSHVYWYRQLPEEGLKFMVYLQKENIIDESGMPKERFSAEFPKEGPSILRIQQVVRGDSAAYFCASSPVGVFPYEQYFGPGTRLTVT.

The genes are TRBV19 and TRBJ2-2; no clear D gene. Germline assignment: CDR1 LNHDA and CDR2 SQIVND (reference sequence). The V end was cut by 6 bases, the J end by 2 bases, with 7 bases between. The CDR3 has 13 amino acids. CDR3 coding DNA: TGTGCCAGTAGACTGCAAAACACCGGGGAGCTGTTTTTT. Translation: CASRLQNTGELFF.

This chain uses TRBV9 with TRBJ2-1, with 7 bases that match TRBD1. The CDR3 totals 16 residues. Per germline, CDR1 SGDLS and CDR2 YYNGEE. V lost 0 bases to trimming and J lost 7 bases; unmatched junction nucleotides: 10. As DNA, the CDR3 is TGTGCCAGCAGCGTAGTTTCGGGGACAGCACTGAATGAGCAGTTCTTC. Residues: CASSVVSGTALNEQFF.

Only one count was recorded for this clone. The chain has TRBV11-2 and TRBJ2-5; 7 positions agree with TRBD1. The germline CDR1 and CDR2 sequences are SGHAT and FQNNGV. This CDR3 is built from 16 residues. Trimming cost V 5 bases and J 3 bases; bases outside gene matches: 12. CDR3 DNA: TGTGCCAGCAGCCCGACCCCGGGACAGCAAAAAGAGACCCAGTACTTC. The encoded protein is CASSPTPGQQKETQYF.

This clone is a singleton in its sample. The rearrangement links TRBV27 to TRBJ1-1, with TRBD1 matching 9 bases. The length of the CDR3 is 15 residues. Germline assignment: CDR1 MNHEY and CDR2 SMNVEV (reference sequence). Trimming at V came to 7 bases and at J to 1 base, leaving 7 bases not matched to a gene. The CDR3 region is CASTMTGGRNTEAFF. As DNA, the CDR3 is TGTGCCAGCACCATGACAGGGGGGAGGAACACTGAAGCTTTCTTT.

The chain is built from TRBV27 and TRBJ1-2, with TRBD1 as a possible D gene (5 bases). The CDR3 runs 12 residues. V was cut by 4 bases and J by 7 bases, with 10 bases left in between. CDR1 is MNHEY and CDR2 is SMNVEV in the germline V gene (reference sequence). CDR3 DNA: TGTGCCAGCAGTTCGGGGAGGGGTGGCTACACCTTC. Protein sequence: CASSSGRGGYTF.

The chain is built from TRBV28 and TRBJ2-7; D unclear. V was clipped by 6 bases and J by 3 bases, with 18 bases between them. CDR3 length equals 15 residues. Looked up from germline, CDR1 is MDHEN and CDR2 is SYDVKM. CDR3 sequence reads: CASSSRGAASYEQYF. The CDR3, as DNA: TGTGCCAGCAGCTCTCGAGGCGCGGCTAGCTACGAGCAGTACTTC.

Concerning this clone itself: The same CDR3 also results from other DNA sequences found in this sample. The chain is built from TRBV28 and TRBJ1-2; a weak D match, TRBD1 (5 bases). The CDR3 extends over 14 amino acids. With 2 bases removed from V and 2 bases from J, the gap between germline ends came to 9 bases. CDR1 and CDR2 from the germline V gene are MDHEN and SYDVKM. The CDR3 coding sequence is TGTGCCAGCAGTTTACCAGGACACAACTATGGCTACACCTTC. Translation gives CASSLPGHNYGYTF.

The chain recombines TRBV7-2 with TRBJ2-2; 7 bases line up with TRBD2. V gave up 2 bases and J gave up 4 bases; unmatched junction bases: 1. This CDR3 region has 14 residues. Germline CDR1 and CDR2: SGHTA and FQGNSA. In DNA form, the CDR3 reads TGTGCCAGCAGCTTAAGCGGGGCCACCGGGGAGCTGTTTTTT. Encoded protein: CASSLSGATGELFF.

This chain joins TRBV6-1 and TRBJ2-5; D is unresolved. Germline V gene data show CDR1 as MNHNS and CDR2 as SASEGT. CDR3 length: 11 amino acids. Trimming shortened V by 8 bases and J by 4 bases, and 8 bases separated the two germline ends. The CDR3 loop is CASVGLETQYF. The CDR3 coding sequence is TGTGCCAGCGTAGGCCTAGAGACCCAGTACTTC.

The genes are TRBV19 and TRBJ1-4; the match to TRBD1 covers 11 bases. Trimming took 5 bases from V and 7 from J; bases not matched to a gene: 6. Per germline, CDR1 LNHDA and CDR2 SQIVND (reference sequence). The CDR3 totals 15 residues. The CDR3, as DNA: TGTGCCAGTAGTCCCCCGGACAGGGGGCCTGAAAAACTGTTTTTT. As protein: CASSPPDRGPEKLFF.